Listed below are T cell receptor beta chains from one sample, sequenced in a study of vaccination and CD4 T cells after COVID-19. These TCRs are of unknown antigen specificity. TCRdb re-analysed the PCR reads in MiXCR, keeping a single row per CDR3 protein. Counted here are fewer than 8,500 distinct CDR3 sequences, roughly 67% occurring once; the ten biggest clones make up 20% to 25%. Sequenced: CD4+ T cells from blood, cultured in vitro. Receptors originate from a human donor who had recovered from COVID-19. CDR3s include the opening cysteine and the closing phenylalanine or tryptophan. A D gene is named only where the DNA matches it firmly. The listing skips clone size in some rows; elsewhere it reads once, few, many or a size class.

V,size,J,D,CDR3,DNA
TRBV20-1,.,TRBJ1-6,TRBD1,CSATTQGAGNSPLHF,TGCAGTGCTACAACACAGGGGGCTGGGAATTCACCCCTCCACTTT
TRBV11-3,.,TRBJ2-1,TRBD2,CASSEAGTTNEQFF,TGTGCCAGCTCCGAAGCGGGAACAACCAATGAGCAGTTCTTC
TRBV5-5,.,TRBJ1-5,TRBD1,CASSPGTGGRSNQPQHF,TGTGCCAGCAGCCCCGGGACAGGGGGCCGGAGCAATCAGCCCCAGCATTTT
TRBV28,few,TRBJ1-2,.,CASRLQGYGYTF,TGTGCCAGCAGACTACAGGGCTATGGCTACACCTTC
TRBV6-1,.,TRBJ1-1,.,CASSKGGIGTEAFF,TGTGCCAGCAGCAAAGGGGGAATCGGCACTGAAGCTTTCTTT
TRBV24-1,.,TRBJ2-2,.,CATSDNYRISTGELFF,TGTGCCACCAGTGATAACTACCGGATCTCCACCGGGGAGCTGTTTTTT
TRBV7-6,.,TRBJ2-5,.,CASSISGATYQETQYF,TGTGCCAGCAGCATTAGCGGAGCGACTTATCAAGAGACCCAGTACTTC
TRBV24-1,few,TRBJ2-5,.,CATTGTQETQYF,TGTGCCACCACCGGCACCCAAGAGACCCAGTACTTC
TRBV2,.,TRBJ1-2,.,CASSADLIEVPVGYTF,TGTGCCAGCAGTGCGGATCTGATCGAGGTACCCGTAGGCTACACCTTC
TRBV7-3,.,TRBJ2-1,.,CASSLRARANEQFF,TGTGCCAGCAGCTTACGTGCCAGGGCAAATGAGCAGTTCTTC
TRBV7-8,.,TRBJ1-5,.,CASSYVAAGLQPQHF,TGTGCCAGCAGCTACGTTGCGGCAGGGTTGCAGCCCCAGCATTTT
TRBV7-9,few,TRBJ2-7,TRBD1,CASSARPGQNLYEQYF,TGTGCCAGCAGCGCACGTCCGGGACAGAATCTCTACGAGCAGTACTTC
TRBV2,.,TRBJ1-2,.,CASSHGQLGYTF,TGTGCCAGCAGCCACGGACAGCTCGGCTACACCTTC
TRBV20-1,.,TRBJ2-7,TRBD2,CSAGDPERGSYEQYF,TGCAGTGCTGGAGATCCAGAGCGGGGATCCTACGAGCAGTACTTC
TRBV5-4,.,TRBJ1-5,.,CAERLRDQPQHF,TGTGCAGAAAGGTTGAGGGATCAGCCCCAGCATTTT
TRBV21-1,.,TRBJ1-5,.,CASSNVRTENQPQHF,TGTGCCAGCAGCAACGTAAGGACGGAAAATCAGCCCCAGCATTTT
TRBV4-1,.,TRBJ1-6,.,CASSQERLRAVGDSPLHF,TGCGCCAGCAGCCAAGAAAGGCTTCGGGCAGTTGGTGATTCACCCCTCCACTTT
TRBV20-1,.,TRBJ1-1,.,CSAKLSRVNTEAFF,TGCAGTGCCAAGCTATCTCGGGTGAACACTGAAGCTTTCTTT
TRBV20-1,.,TRBJ2-7,TRBD2,CSASDPGLAGAFPDFGMAHEQYF,TGCAGTGCCTCCGACCCGGGACTAGCGGGGGCATTTCCTGACTTCGGGATGGCCCACGAGCAGTACTTC
TRBV2,few,TRBJ2-5,TRBD2,CASSPGTNMETQYF,TGTGCCAGCAGTCCCGGGACTAACATGGAGACCCAGTACTTC
TRBV7-3,.,TRBJ2-2,TRBD2,CASSPLGGRDTGELFF,TGTGCCAGCAGCCCCCTAGGCGGGAGAGACACCGGGGAGCTGTTTTTT
TRBV21-1,.,TRBJ1-5,.,CASSKDATHCNQPQHF,TGTGCCAGCAGCAAAGACGCCACACACTGCAATCAGCCCCAGCATTTT
TRBV10-3,few,TRBJ2-2,TRBD1,CAITPGQHTGELFF,TGTGCCATCACCCCGGGACAGCACACCGGGGAGCTGTTTTTT
TRBV10-2,.,TRBJ1-5,.,CASSDRDWAQPQHF,TGCGCCAGCAGTGACAGGGATTGGGCTCAGCCCCAGCATTTT
TRBV12-3/TRBV12-4,.,TRBJ2-5,TRBD1,CASSLNPGTGRETQYF,TGTGCCAGCAGTTTAAATCCCGGGACAGGCAGAGAGACCCAGTACTTC
TRBV12-3/TRBV12-4,.,TRBJ1-1,.,CASSLAGGYTEAFF,TGTGCCAGCAGTTTAGCGGGGGGGTACACTGAAGCTTTCTTT
TRBV24-1,.,TRBJ1-2,.,CATSPNRLDYGYTF,TGTGCCACCAGTCCAAACAGGTTGGACTATGGCTACACCTTC
TRBV2,.,TRBJ1-5,.,CASSEIGLRSNQPQHF,TGTGCCAGCAGTGAAATAGGGCTTCGGAGCAATCAGCCCCAGCATTTT
TRBV2,.,TRBJ2-5,TRBD2,CASSGTSGGAGETQYF,TGTGCCAGCAGTGGGACTAGCGGGGGGGCCGGCGAGACCCAGTACTTC
TRBV20-1,.,TRBJ1-2,.,CSANQRLGYGYTF,TGCAGTGCTAACCAAAGGTTAGGCTATGGCTACACCTTC
TRBV6-1,.,TRBJ2-4,.,CASINPRQRGIQYF,TGTGCCAGCATCAACCCCCGGCAAAGGGGCATTCAGTACTTC
TRBV20-1,once,TRBJ2-1,TRBD2,CSARVWEGQNEQFF,TGCAGTGCTAGAGTGTGGGAGGGCCAAAATGAGCAGTTCTTC
TRBV7-2,.,TRBJ2-2,TRBD2,CASSPRLAGGPGELFF,TGTGCCAGCAGCCCAAGACTAGCGGGGGGGCCCGGGGAGCTGTTTTTT
TRBV7-2,.,TRBJ1-2,.,CASSLTSVGGPYGYTF,TGTGCCAGCAGCTTAACCAGTGTTGGGGGACCCTATGGCTACACCTTC
TRBV6-4,.,TRBJ2-3,.,CASSEAEYTDTQYF,TGTGCCAGCAGTGAAGCCGAGTACACAGATACGCAGTATTTT
TRBV24-1,.,TRBJ2-3,TRBD1,CATSDSRTGGNTQYF,TGTGCCACCAGTGATTCCCGGACAGGGGGGAATACGCAGTATTTT
TRBV6-1,.,TRBJ2-1,.,CASSDGRMSSEQFF,TGTGCCAGCAGTGACGGACGTATGTCAAGTGAGCAGTTCTTC
TRBV20-1,.,TRBJ1-1,.,CSASTWRSDTEAFF,TGCAGTGCTAGCACCTGGAGGTCGGACACTGAAGCTTTCTTT
TRBV19,once,TRBJ1-2,.,CASKSRAGRYGYTF,TGTGCCAGTAAATCCCGGGCAGGGCGATATGGCTACACCTTC
TRBV20-1,few,TRBJ2-3,TRBD2,CSARDMRGARKSDTQYF,TGCAGTGCTAGAGATATGCGGGGGGCGCGTAAGTCAGATACGCAGTATTTT
TRBV7-9,.,TRBJ2-7,.,CASTYGVPGYRYEQYF,TGTGCCAGCACCTACGGAGTGCCAGGGTATCGCTACGAGCAGTACTTC
TRBV7-6,.,TRBJ1-3,TRBD1,CASSLTPGQGSSGNTIYF,TGTGCCAGCAGCTTGACCCCGGGACAGGGGAGCTCTGGAAACACCATATATTTT
TRBV20-1,.,TRBJ2-1,TRBD2,CSARLRGGSSYNEQFF,TGCAGTGCTAGGTTGCGGGGAGGGAGCTCCTACAATGAGCAGTTCTTC
TRBV27,.,TRBJ1-1,TRBD1,CASSSDRAGIEALF,TGTGCCAGCAGTTCGGACAGGGCTGGGATTGAAGCTCTCTTT
TRBV6-1,.,TRBJ2-7,.,CASSEEGTASFSYEQYF,TGTGCCAGCAGTGAAGAGGGGACTGCCAGTTTCTCCTACGAGCAGTACTTC
TRBV20-1,.,TRBJ2-7,TRBD1,CSARAWDRDVNEQYF,TGCAGTGCTAGGGCGTGGGACAGGGATGTCAACGAGCAGTACTTC
TRBV10-3,once,TRBJ2-7,TRBD2,CAISESLAGASYEQYF,TGTGCCATCAGTGAGTCGTTAGCGGGGGCCTCCTACGAGCAGTACTTC
TRBV6-5,.,TRBJ2-1,TRBD2,CASSSLLLAGGPGGNEQFF,TGTGCCAGCAGTTCCCTTTTGCTAGCGGGAGGCCCGGGTGGGAATGAGCAGTTCTTC
TRBV20-1,.,TRBJ1-4,.,CSASWRTTNEKLFF,TGCAGTGCTAGTTGGAGGACAACTAATGAAAAACTGTTTTTT
TRBV6-1,.,TRBJ1-6,TRBD1,CAISESPVLGTGLYSPLHF,TGTGCCATCAGTGAGTCTCCGGTCCTCGGGACAGGGTTATATTCACCCCTCCACTTT
TRBV7-9,few,TRBJ1-5,.,CASSSQSWAINQPQHF,TGTGCCAGCAGCTCCCAGTCCTGGGCGATCAATCAGCCCCAGCATTTT
TRBV6-1,.,TRBJ2-1,TRBD2,CASSGLAGGHNEQFF,TGTGCCAGCAGTGGATTGGCGGGAGGGCACAATGAGCAGTTCTTC
TRBV2,.,TRBJ2-5,TRBD2,CASSDGLAGEETQYF,TGTGCCAGCAGTGACGGACTAGCGGGGGAAGAGACCCAGTACTTC
TRBV19,few,TRBJ1-5,.,CASSTRGGTAHF,TGTGCCAGTAGTACCCGGGGGGGGACCGCACATTTT
TRBV5-4,.,TRBJ2-1,.,CASSVGPPIGNEQFF,TGTGCCAGCAGCGTGGGACCACCGATCGGGAATGAGCAGTTCTTC